The present entry profiles one TCR beta chain with its context. In germline, CDR1 is SNHLY, CDR2 FYNNEI. The CDR3 is made up of 14 amino acids. Trimming took 6 bases from V and 4 from J; bases not matched to a gene: 8. This entry belongs to a study of T cells in Graves' hyperthyroidism and ophthalmopathy. The CDR3 regions of TCR beta were amplified from RNA transcripts. When the TCR CDR3 underwent first-round RT-PCR, the HTBI primer set was used. TCRdb reanalysed the multiplex PCR reads using MiXCR and keeps one entry per CDR3 protein. Altogether about 180,000 distinct CDR3 sequences are present, about a sixth being singletons, with the ten largest covering under 35%. Clinical symptoms, serum thyroxine and TRAb, thyroid ultrasound and orbital computed tomography were used for the diagnoses. PBMCs were obtained from under 13 ml fresh peripheral blood.

The chain combines TRBV2 with TRBJ1-2; 7 bases agree with TRBD1. Sequences were obtained from blood. The clonotype comes from a woman in her forties or fifties with Graves' hyperthyroidism. CDR3 sequence: CASRNRGSPYGYTF. CDR3 in DNA: TGTGCCAGCAGAAACAGGGGCTCACCCTATGGCTACACCTTC.